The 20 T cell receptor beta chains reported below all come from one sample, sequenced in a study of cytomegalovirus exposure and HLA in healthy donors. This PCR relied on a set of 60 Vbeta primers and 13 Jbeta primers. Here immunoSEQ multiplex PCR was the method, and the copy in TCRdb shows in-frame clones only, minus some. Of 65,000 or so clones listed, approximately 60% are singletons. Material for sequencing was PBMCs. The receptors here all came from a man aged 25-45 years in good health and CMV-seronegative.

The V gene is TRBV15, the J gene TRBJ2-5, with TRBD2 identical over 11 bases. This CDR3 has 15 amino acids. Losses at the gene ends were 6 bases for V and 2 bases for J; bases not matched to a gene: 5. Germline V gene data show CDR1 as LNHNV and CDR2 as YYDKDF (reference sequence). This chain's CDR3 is CATRGGLAAQETQYF. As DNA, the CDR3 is TGTGCCACCAGAGGGGGACTAGCGGCACAAGAGACCCAGTACTTC.

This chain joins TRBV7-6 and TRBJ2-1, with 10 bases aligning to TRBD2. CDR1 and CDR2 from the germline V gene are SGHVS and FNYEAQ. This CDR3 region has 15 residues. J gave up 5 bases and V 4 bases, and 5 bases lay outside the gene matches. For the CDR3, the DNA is TGTGCCAGCAGCTCAGGGACTAGCGCGCACAATGAGCAGTTCTTC. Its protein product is CASSSGTSAHNEQFF.

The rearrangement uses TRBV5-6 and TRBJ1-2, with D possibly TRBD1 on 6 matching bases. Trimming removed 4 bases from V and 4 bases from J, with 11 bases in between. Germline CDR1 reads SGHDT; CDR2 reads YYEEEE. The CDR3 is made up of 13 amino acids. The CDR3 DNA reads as TGTGCCAGCAGCCCGGGGGGGCTCTATGGCTACACCTTC. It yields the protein CASSPGGLYGYTF.

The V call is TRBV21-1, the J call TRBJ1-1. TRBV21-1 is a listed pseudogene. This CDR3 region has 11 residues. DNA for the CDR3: TGTGCCAGCAGTGACTTGACTGAAGCTTTCTTT. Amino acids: CASSDLTEAFF.

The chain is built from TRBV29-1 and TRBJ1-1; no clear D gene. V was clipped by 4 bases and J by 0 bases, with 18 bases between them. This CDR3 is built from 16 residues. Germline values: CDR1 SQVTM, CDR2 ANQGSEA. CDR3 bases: TGCAGCGTTGTCCTACTCAACTCCTCCCTGAACACTGAAGCTTTCTTT. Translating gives CSVVLLNSSLNTEAFF.

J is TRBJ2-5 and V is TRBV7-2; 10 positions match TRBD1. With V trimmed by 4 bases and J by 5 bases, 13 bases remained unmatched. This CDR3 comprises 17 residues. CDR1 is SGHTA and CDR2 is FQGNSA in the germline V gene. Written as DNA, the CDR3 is TGTGCCAGCAGCTCCCTTTATATCGGGACAGGGGTCGAGACCCAGTACTTC. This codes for CASSSLYIGTGVETQYF.

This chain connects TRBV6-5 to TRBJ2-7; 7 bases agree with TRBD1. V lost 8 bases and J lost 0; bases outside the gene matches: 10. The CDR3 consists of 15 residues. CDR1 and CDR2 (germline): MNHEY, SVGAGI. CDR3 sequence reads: CASRMGQNPSYEQYF. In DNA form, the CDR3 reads TGTGCCAGCCGGATGGGACAGAATCCCTCCTACGAGCAGTACTTC.

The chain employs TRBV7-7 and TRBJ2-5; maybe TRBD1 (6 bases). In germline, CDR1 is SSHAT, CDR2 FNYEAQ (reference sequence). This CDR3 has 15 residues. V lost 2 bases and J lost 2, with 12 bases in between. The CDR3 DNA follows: TGTGCCAGCAGCTTATTGGGGGCTTGGCAAGAGACCCAGTACTTC. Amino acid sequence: CASSLLGAWQETQYF.

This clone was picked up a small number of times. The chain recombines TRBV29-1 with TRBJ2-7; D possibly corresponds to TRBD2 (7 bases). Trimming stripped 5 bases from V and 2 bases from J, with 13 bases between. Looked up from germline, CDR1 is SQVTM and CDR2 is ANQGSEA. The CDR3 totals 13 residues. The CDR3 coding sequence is TGCAGCGTTTACGGGGGGCCGACCTACGAGCAGTACTTC. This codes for CSVYGGPTYEQYF.

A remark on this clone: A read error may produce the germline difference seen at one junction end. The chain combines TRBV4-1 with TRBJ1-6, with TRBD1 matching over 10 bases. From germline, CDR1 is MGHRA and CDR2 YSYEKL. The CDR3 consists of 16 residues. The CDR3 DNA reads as TGTGCCAGCAGCCCCTCAGGGGGGACAGGGGCCTCACCCCTCCACTTT. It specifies CASSPSGGTGASPLHF.

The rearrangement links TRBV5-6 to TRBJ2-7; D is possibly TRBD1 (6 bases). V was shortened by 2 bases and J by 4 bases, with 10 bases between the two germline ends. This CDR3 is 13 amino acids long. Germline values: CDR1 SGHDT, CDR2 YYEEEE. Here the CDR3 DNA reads TGTGCCAGCAGCTTCTTACAGGGTTACGAGCAGTACTTC. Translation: CASSFLQGYEQYF.

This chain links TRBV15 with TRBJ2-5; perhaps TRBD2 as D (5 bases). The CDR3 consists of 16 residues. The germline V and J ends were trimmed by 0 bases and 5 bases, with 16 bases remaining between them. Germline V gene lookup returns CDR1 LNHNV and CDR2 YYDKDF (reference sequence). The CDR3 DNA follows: TGTGCCACCAGCAGAGATCCCATACTTGGGGAGGAGACCCAGTACTTC. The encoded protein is CATSRDPILGEETQYF.

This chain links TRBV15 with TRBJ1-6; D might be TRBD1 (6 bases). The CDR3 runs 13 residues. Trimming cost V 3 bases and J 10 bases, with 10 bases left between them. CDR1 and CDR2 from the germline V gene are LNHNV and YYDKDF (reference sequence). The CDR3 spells CATSRQGTSPLHF. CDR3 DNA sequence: TGTGCCACCAGCAGGCAGGGGACGTCACCCCTCCACTTT. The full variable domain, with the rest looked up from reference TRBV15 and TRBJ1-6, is DAMVIQNPRYQVTQFGKPVTLSCSQTLNHNVMYWYQQKSSQAPKLLFHYYDKDFNNEADTPDNFQSRRPNTSFCFLDIRSPGLGDTAMYLCATSRQGTSPLHFGNGTRLTVT.

CDR3 sequence reads: CASTQGSYNSPLHF. CDR3 DNA: TGTGCCAGCACCCAGGGTTCCTATAATTCACCCCTCCACTTT. This chain links TRBV6-1 with TRBJ1-6; D might be TRBD1 (5 bases). CDR3 length equals 14 residues. Between the trimmed V and J ends, which lost 7 bases and 1 base, there was a span of 8 bases. Germline lookup yields CDR1 MNHNS and CDR2 SASEGT.

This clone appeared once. Here the CDR3 DNA reads TGTGCCAGCAGTGAAGTGTTACAGGGTACGAACACCGGGGAGCTGTTTTTT. Translating it yields CASSEVLQGTNTGELFF. The gene calls are TRBV6-1 and TRBJ2-2; a weak D match, TRBD1 (6 bases). This CDR3 comprises 17 residues. V lost 1 base and J 0 bases, leaving 12 bases between the germline ends. Germline assignment: CDR1 MNHNS and CDR2 SASEGT.

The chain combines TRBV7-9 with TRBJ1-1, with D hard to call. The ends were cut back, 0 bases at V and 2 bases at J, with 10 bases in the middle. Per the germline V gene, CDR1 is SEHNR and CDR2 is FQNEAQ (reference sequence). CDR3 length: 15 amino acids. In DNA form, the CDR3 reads TGTGCCAGCAGCTTAGCGTCAAATGTCAACACTGAAGCTTTCTTT. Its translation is CASSLASNVNTEAFF.

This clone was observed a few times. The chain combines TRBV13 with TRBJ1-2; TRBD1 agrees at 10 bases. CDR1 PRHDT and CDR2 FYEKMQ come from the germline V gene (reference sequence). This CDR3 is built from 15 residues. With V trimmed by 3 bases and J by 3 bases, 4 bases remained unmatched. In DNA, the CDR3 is TGTGCCAGCAGCTTTTCGACAGGGGGCGACTATGGCTACACCTTC. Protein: CASSFSTGGDYGYTF.

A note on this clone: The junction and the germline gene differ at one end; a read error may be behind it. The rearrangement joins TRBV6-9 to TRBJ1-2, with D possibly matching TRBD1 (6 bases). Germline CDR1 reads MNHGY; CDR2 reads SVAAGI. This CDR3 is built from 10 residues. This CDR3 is CASSGTPFRF. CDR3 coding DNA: TGTGCCAGCAGCGGGACACCGTTCCGATTC.

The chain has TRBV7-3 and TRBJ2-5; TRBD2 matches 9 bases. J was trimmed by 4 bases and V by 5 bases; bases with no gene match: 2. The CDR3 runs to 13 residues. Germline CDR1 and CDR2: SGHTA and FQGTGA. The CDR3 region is CASSPGLAETQYF. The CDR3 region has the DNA TGTGCCAGCAGCCCGGGACTAGCAGAGACCCAGTACTTC.

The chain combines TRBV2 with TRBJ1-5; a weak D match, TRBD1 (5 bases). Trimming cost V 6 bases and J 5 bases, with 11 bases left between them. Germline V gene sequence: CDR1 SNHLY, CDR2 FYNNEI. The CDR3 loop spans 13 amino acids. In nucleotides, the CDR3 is TGTGCCAGCAGCCGGGACTTCGATCAGCCCCAGCATTTT. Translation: CASSRDFDQPQHF.